The 20 T cell receptor beta chains presented below share a single source sample, sequenced in a study of glioma-infiltrating T cells. Using RNA template, CDR3s of TCR alpha and beta were amplified with iRepertoire arm-PCR. TCRdb re-called the multiplex PCR reads through MiXCR, storing one row per CDR3 protein. Of 95,000 to 150,000 distinct CDR3 sequences in the sample, roughly 24% are singletons; the top ten hold roughly 15%. The sequencing input was glioma tissue, nonneoplastic brain tissue, or PBMCs (not recorded which). These receptors were taken from a human donor with low-grade glioma or glioblastoma, undergoing nonglioma brain surgery, or in good health (not recorded which).

Worth noting for this clonotype: A much larger clone differs by one base, so this may be a read error. This chain uses TRBV19 with TRBJ2-1; TRBD1 matches 8 bases. V shed 5 bases and J 3 bases; nucleotides not matched to a gene: 9. The CDR3 sequence is 16 residues long. The V gene's germline CDR1 is LNHDA and CDR2 SQIVND (reference sequence). The CDR3 here is CASSPDSRGLYNEQFF. The CDR3 DNA reads as TGTGCCAGTAGTCCCGACAGCAGGGGGCTCTACAATGAGCAGTTCTTC.

In this sample, this clonotype turned up many times. The V call is TRBV14, the J call TRBJ2-5; D uncertain. The CDR3 runs to 13 residues. Trimming took off 4 bases at V and 5 bases at J, with 11 bases between the two ends. Germline loops: CDR1 SGHDN, CDR2 FVKESK. CDR3 nucleotide sequence: TGTGCCAGCAGCCCGGGCTCGAGGGAGACCCAGTACTTC. Amino acids: CASSPGSRETQYF.

A note on this clonotype: A read error may explain this, as a much larger clone is one base away. V usage is TRBV4-1 and J usage is TRBJ2-7, with 7 bases aligning to TRBD1. The CDR3 covers 15 residues. Germline values: CDR1 MGHRA, CDR2 YSYEKL. The CDR3 DNA is TGCGCCAGCAGCCAAGAAGAACAGGGGTCCTACGAGCAGCACTTC. Its protein product is CASSQEEQGSYEQHF.

There are many counts of this clonotype. The V and J genes are TRBV6-6 and TRBJ1-2; no clear D gene. There are 14 residues in the CDR3. V was pared by 0 bases and J by 4 bases, with 9 bases between. Looked up from germline, CDR1 is MNHNY and CDR2 is SVGAGI (reference sequence). The CDR3 is CASSYSTRTYGYTF. The CDR3, as DNA: TGTGCCAGCAGTTACTCGACCCGCACCTATGGCTACACCTTC.

V usage is TRBV29-1 and J usage is TRBJ2-7; D possibly corresponds to TRBD1 (5 bases). This CDR3 spans 12 amino acids. V lost 3 bases to trimming and J lost 2 bases, with 8 bases between them. Germline V CDR1 and CDR2: SQVTM, ANQGSEA. CDR3 in DNA: TGCAGCGTTGAGCAGGGTCCCTACGAGCAGTACTTC. It translates to CSVEQGPYEQYF.

Many counts were recorded for this clonotype. The J gene is TRBJ1-2, the V gene TRBV6-1; tentative D call: TRBD1 (5 bases). V was cut by 5 bases and J by 4 bases, with 11 bases left in between. Germline V gene sequence: CDR1 MNHNS, CDR2 SASEGT. CDR3 size: 13 residues. This CDR3 reads CASSRDRVYGYTF. The CDR3 DNA is TGTGCCAGCAGTCGAGACAGAGTCTATGGCTACACCTTC.

This clonotype was recorded many times. The CDR3 nucleotides read TGCAGTGCCGCGGGAGGGCCTCTGAGAGAGCAGTACTTC. Amino acids: CSAAGGPLREQYF. The rearrangement uses TRBV20-1 and TRBJ2-7, with TRBD2 identical over 9 bases. V shed 6 bases and J 7 bases; nucleotides not matched to a gene: 10. The CDR3 spans 13 residues. In germline, CDR1 is DFQATT, CDR2 SNEGSKA (reference sequence).

This clonotype was seen ten or more times. This sequence joins TRBV18 and TRBJ2-7; D tentatively fits TRBD1 or TRBD2 (5 bases each). The CDR3 consists of 15 residues. Trimming removed 0 bases from V and 0 bases from J, with 9 bases in between. Germline CDR1 KGHSH, CDR2 LQKENI. In nucleotides, the CDR3 is TGTGCCAGCTCACCACCTTCAGGGACCTCCTACGAGCAGTACTTC. It encodes CASSPPSGTSYEQYF.

This clonotype was counted ten times or more. The chain joins TRBV7-2 to TRBJ2-7, with D maybe TRBD2 (6 bases). Trimming removed 3 bases at V and 3 bases at J, with 9 bases between. Germline CDR1 reads SGHTA; CDR2 reads FQGNSA. The CDR3 is made up of 13 amino acids. In DNA, the CDR3 is TGTGCCAGCAGCTTTGGGGAGGTCTACGAGCAGTACTTC. This sequence encodes CASSFGEVYEQYF.

With regard to this clonotype: This clone may be a read error of a much larger clone one base away. The chain joins TRBV6-5 to TRBJ2-3, with a possible D match to TRBD1 (5 bases). Germline assignment: CDR1 MNHEY and CDR2 SVGAGI. The CDR3 spans 18 residues. In nucleotides, the CDR3 is TGTGCCAGCGGTTACTCGTTGGGGCAACCCAAGGACGCAGATACGCAGTATTTT. It codes for CASGYSLGQPKDADTQYF.

This clonotype came up many times. A much larger clone is a single base away; this may be a read error. In nucleotides, the CDR3 is TGTGCCAGCGACGGACAGGGAACCTACGAGCAGTACTTC. Translated, it gives CASDGQGTYEQYF. V and J are TRBV6-1 and TRBJ2-7, with 8 nucleotides matching TRBD1. This CDR3 is built from 13 residues. With 8 bases clipped from V and 2 bases from J, the junction kept 5 bases outside the gene matches. Germline CDR1 MNHNS, CDR2 SASEGT.

The gene calls are TRBV29-1 and TRBJ2-3; no firm D call. This CDR3 is 11 amino acids long. CDR1 and CDR2 (germline): SQVTM, ANQGSEA. The DNA for the CDR3 is TGCAGGAGAAACCACACAGATACGCAGTATTTT. Translating gives CRRNHTDTQYF.

This clonotype was seen at least ten times. V usage is TRBV19 and J usage is TRBJ1-5; tentatively, D is TRBD1 (6 bases). The V gene lost 5 bases and the J gene lost 2 bases, with 13 bases spanning the gap. Germline CDR1 is LNHDA and CDR2 is SQIVND (reference sequence). This CDR3 has 15 amino acids. The CDR3: CASSVSGDGNQPQHF. The CDR3 DNA sequence: TGTGCCAGTAGTGTGTCAGGGGATGGCAATCAGCCCCAGCATTTT.

Only a few counts were recorded for this clonotype. The chain links TRBV4-2 to TRBJ2-1; D gene unclear. This CDR3 is built from 13 residues. The V and J ends lost 0 bases and 9 bases respectively, with 9 bases between them. Germline V lookup: CDR1 LGHNA, CDR2 YNFKEQ. DNA of the CDR3: TGTGCCAGCAGCCAAGATCTCAGCGCTGAGCAGTTCTTC. Amino acids: CASSQDLSAEQFF.

In its sample, this clonotype was seen a few times. The rearrangement uses TRBV7-9 and TRBJ2-1; 7 bases match TRBD1. The CDR3 has 15 residues. Germline V lookup: CDR1 SEHNR, CDR2 FQNEAQ (reference sequence). Trimming cost V 6 bases and J 1 base; bases outside gene matches: 6. CDR3 in amino acids: CASSHPGQSYNEQFF. CDR3 DNA: TGTGCCAGCAGTCACCCGGGACAGTCCTACAATGAGCAGTTCTTC. The full variable domain, in which reference TRBV7-9 and TRBJ2-1 provide the parts outside the CDR3, is DTGVSQNPRHKITKRGQNVTFRCDPISEHNRLYWYRQTLGQGPEFLTYFQNEAQLEKSRLLSDRFSAERPKGSFSTLEIQRTEQGDSAMYLCASSHPGQSYNEQFFGPGTRLTVL.

This clonotype was picked up a small number of times. The chain uses TRBV3-1 and TRBJ2-6, with D tentatively TRBD2 (6 bases). CDR3 length: 15 amino acids. CDR1 and CDR2 from the germline V gene are LGHDT and YNNKEL (reference sequence). V was cut by 4 bases and J by 0 bases, with 7 bases left in between. The CDR3 coding sequence is TGTGCCAGCAGCCTGACTAGCTCTGGGGCCAACGTCCTGACTTTC. This gives the protein CASSLTSSGANVLTF.

This clonotype has at least ten counts. The gene calls are TRBV7-9 and TRBJ2-3; tentatively, D is TRBD2 (6 bases). The germline V and J ends were trimmed by 1 base and 0 bases, with 17 bases remaining between them. The CDR3 sequence is 18 residues long. Germline CDR1 and CDR2: SEHNR and FQNEAQ (reference sequence). The CDR3 loop reads CASSLGDWFLFSTDTQYF. Here the CDR3 DNA reads TGTGCCAGCAGCTTAGGGGACTGGTTTCTCTTTAGCACAGATACGCAGTATTTT.

At least ten counts were recorded for this clonotype. The chain uses TRBV14 and TRBJ2-5; D assignment may be TRBD1 or TRBD2 (5 bases each). The V gene's germline CDR1 is SGHDN and CDR2 FVKESK. V was clipped by 5 bases and J by 1 base, with 8 bases between them. CDR3 size: 13 residues. The CDR3 spells CASSAGTQETQYF. The CDR3 DNA follows: TGTGCCAGCAGCGCCGGGACCCAAGAGACCCAGTACTTC. Supplemented by reference TRBV14 and TRBJ2-5, the full variable domain reads EAGVTQFPSHSVIEKGQTVTLRCDPISGHDNLYWYRRVMGKEIKFLLHFVKESKQDESGMPNNRFLAERTGGTYSTLKVQPAELEDSGVYFCASSAGTQETQYFGPGTRLLVL.

The CDR3 region has the DNA TGTGCCAGCAGCGTCCGGCCCGCCGAGTACCAAGAGACCCAGTACTTC. Translation: CASSVRPAEYQETQYF. This chain links TRBV9 with TRBJ2-5; no reliable D call. The V and J ends lost 2 bases and 0 bases respectively, with 14 bases between them. CDR3 length equals 16 residues. Germline assignment: CDR1 SGDLS and CDR2 YYNGEE.

About this clonotype: A much larger clone lies a single base off, so this may be a read error. The rearrangement links TRBV14 to TRBJ2-6; 7 bases agree with TRBD1. Germline V gene data show CDR1 as SGHDN and CDR2 as FVKESK. The CDR3 loop spans 18 amino acids. V gave up 1 base and J gave up 2 bases; unmatched junction bases: 8. The CDR3, as DNA: TGTGCCAGCAGCCAAGTTTTAGCAGGGGGAACTGGGGCCAACGTCCTGACTTTC. Translating it yields CASSQVLAGGTGANVLTF.